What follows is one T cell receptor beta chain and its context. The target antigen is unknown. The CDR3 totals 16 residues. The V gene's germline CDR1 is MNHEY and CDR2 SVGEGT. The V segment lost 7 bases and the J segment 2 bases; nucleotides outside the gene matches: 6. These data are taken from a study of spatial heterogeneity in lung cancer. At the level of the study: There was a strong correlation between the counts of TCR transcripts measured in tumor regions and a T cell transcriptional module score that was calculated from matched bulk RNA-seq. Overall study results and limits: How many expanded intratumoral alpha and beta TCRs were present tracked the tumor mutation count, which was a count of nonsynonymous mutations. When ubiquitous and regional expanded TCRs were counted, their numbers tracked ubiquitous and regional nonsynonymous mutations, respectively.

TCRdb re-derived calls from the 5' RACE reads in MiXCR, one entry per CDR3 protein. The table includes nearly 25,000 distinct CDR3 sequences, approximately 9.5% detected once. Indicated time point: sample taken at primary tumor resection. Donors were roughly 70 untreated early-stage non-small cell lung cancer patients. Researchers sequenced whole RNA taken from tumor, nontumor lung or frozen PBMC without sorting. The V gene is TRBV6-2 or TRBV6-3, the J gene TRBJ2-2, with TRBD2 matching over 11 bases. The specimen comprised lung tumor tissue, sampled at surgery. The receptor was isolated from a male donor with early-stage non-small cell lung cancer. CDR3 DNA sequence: TGTGCCAGCATCACTAGCGGGGGCCTTAACACCGGGGAGCTGTTTTTT. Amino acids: CASITSGGLNTGELFF.